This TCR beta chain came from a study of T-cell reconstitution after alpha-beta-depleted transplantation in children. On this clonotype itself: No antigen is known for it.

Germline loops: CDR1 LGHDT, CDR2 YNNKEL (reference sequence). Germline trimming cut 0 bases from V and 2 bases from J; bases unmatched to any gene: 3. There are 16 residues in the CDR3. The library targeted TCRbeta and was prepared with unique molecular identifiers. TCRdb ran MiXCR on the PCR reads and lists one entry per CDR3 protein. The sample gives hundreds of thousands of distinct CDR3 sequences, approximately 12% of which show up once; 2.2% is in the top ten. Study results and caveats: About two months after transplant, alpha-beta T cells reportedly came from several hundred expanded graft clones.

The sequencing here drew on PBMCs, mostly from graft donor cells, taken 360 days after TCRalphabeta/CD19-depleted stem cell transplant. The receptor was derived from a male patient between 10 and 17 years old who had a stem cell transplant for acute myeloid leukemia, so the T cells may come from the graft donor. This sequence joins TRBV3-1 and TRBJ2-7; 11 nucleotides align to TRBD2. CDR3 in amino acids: CASSQDGLAGPYEQYF. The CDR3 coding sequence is TGTGCCAGCAGCCAAGACGGACTAGCGGGTCCCTACGAGCAGTACTTC.